This T cell receptor beta chain was profiled in a study of T-cell reconstitution after alpha-beta-depleted transplantation in children. Whole-study results and caveats: From surviving recipient T cells and thymic progenitors came the high day-60 TCRbeta diversity observed in some patients. Newly made T cells mostly supplied T-cell counts and diversity one year after transplant.

This clonotype was seen more than once but under ten times. Its target is not known. The authors prepared the TCRbeta library with unique molecular identifiers. TCRdb re-analysed the PCR reads in MiXCR, keeping a single row per CDR3 protein. The table includes 500,000 to 650,000 distinct CDR3 sequences, 13% detected once. The material sequenced was PBMCs, mostly from graft donor cells, taken 360 days after TCRalphabeta/CD19-depleted stem cell transplant. The source of this sequence is a male patient between 10 and 17 years old who had a stem cell transplant for acute myeloid leukemia, so the T cells may come from the graft donor.

CDR3 bases: TGTGCCAGCAGCGTATACTGGTGGGGGACTAGCGTCCACTACGAGCAGTACTTC. Amino acids: CASSVYWWGTSVHYEQYF. The chain couples TRBV9 to TRBJ2-7; 10 nucleotides match TRBD2. J gave up 3 bases and V 1 base, and 13 bases lay outside the gene matches. The CDR3 length is 18 residues. Germline V gene lookup returns CDR1 SGDLS and CDR2 YYNGEE. The variable domain in full, with the rest retrieved from reference TRBV9 and TRBJ2-7, is DSGVTQTPKHLITATGQRVTLRCSPRSGDLSVYWYQQSLDQGLQFLIQYYNGEERAKGNILERFSAQQFPDLHSELNLSSLELGDSALYFCASSVYWWGTSVHYEQYFGPGTRLTVT.